The 12 T cell receptor beta chains listed next were all sequenced from one sample in a study of T cell repertoires in cytomegalovirus infection. TCRdb independently ran MiXCR on the reads; one entry per CDR3 protein. This sample has 150,000 to 200,000 distinct CDR3 sequences; about 30% occur once, and the top ten carry about 31%. Material: PBMCs. The receptors derive from a human donor in good health (CMV status not recorded). Some clones in this sample may be carry-over from other donors' samples.

The rearrangement links TRBV6-5 to TRBJ2-7; 10 bases match TRBD2. The CDR3 covers 14 residues. Germline lookup yields CDR1 MNHEY and CDR2 SVGAGI. The J segment lost 6 bases and the V segment lost 2 bases, leaving 4 bases of the junction unmatched. CDR3 sequence: CASSYQRGGLEQYF. As DNA, the CDR3 is TGTGCCAGCAGTTACCAGCGGGGGGGCCTCGAGCAGTACTTC.

In its sample, this clonotype was seen a few times. The rearrangement links TRBV7-6 to TRBJ2-7, with 8 bases fitting TRBD1. The CDR3 extends over 15 amino acids. Germline CDR1 reads SGHVS; CDR2 reads FNYEAQ. V lost 5 bases, J lost 7 bases, and 13 bases stayed unmatched. CDR3 nucleotides: TGTGCCAGCAGCCAGGGGGCAGGGGGGTTTCGGGAGCAGTACTTC. It encodes CASSQGAGGFREQYF.

This sequence joins TRBV2 and TRBJ2-1; 9 bases line up with TRBD1. The CDR3 is 15 amino acids. V trimming: 8 bases; J trimming: 10 bases; junction bases outside the gene matches: 15. Germline lookup yields CDR1 SNHLY and CDR2 FYNNEI. As DNA, the CDR3 is TGTGCCAGCCAAACAGCCGGGACAGGGAACTCGGAGCAGTTCTTC. This codes for CASQTAGTGNSEQFF.

V and J are TRBV3-1 and TRBJ2-5; 8 bases map to TRBD2. This CDR3 is built from 17 residues. CDR1 and CDR2 (germline): LGHDT, YNNKEL (reference sequence). V gave up 0 bases and J gave up 5 bases; unmatched junction bases: 11. The CDR3 DNA follows: TGTGCCAGCAGCCAAGAAGCTCTCGCGGGGGGCGGGGAGACCCAGTACTTC. Its protein is CASSQEALAGGGETQYF.

This clonotype was observed a few times. The V call is TRBV6-6, the J call TRBJ2-7; D not certain. Per germline, CDR1 MNHNY and CDR2 SVGAGI (reference sequence). V lost 6 bases to trimming and J lost 2 bases, with 14 bases between them. The CDR3 sequence is 14 residues long. CDR3 coding DNA: TGTGCCAGCAGGAAGTCGTACAGTCCCTACGAGCAGTACTTC. It codes for CASRKSYSPYEQYF.

This clonotype showed up many times. The rearrangement uses TRBV7-2 and TRBJ1-2, with no clear D. V lost 5 bases and J 3 bases, leaving 10 bases between the germline ends. Germline values: CDR1 SGHTA, CDR2 FQGNSA. The CDR3 length is 13 residues. Written as DNA, the CDR3 is TGTGCCAGCAGCCGAAGAGAAGACTATGGCTACACCTTC. The encoded protein is CASSRREDYGYTF.

This clonotype was seen more than once but under ten times. The gene calls are TRBV5-5 and TRBJ2-5; weak D call: TRBD2 (7 bases). The CDR3 runs 13 residues. Germline V CDR1 and CDR2: SGHKS, YYEKEE (reference sequence). Trimming stripped 6 bases from V and 4 bases from J, with 13 bases between. In DNA, the CDR3 is TGTGCCAGCAACCCCGCGGGGGCAGAGACCCAGTACTTC. It codes for CASNPAGAETQYF.

The V call is TRBV6-6, the J call TRBJ2-7; D may match TRBD1 or TRBD2 (6 bases each). With 1 base removed from V and 1 base from J, the gap between germline ends came to 8 bases. CDR3 length: 14 residues. CDR1 is MNHNY, CDR2 SVGAGI, per germline (reference sequence). CDR3 sequence: CASSYWGASYEQYF. The DNA for the CDR3 is TGTGCCAGCAGTTACTGGGGGGCGTCCTACGAGCAGTACTTC.

This clonotype was observed a few times. The chain combines TRBV29-1 with TRBJ1-5, with a tentative D call TRBD1 (5 bases). The V end was cut by 5 bases, the J end by 0 bases, with 14 bases between. CDR1 is SQVTM, CDR2 ANQGSEA, per germline. The length of the CDR3 is 15 residues. The CDR3 DNA reads as TGCAGCGTTAAAGTGGAAGGGGATAGCAATCAGCCCCAGCATTTT. Translating it yields CSVKVEGDSNQPQHF.

This clonotype has a count of ten or more. This rearrangement joins TRBV7-2 to TRBJ2-3, with 14 bases aligning to TRBD2. Germline loops: CDR1 SGHTA, CDR2 FQGNSA. The CDR3 spans 16 residues. V lost 5 bases, J lost 6 bases, and 7 bases stayed unmatched. For the CDR3, the DNA is TGTGCCAGCAGCACCGGGACTAGCGGGGGTTGGGATACGCAGTATTTT. This gives the protein CASSTGTSGGWDTQYF.

This clonotype has ten or more counts. V gene TRBV7-2 combines with J gene TRBJ2-5; 11 nucleotides line up with TRBD2. Germline CDR1 is SGHTA and CDR2 is FQGNSA. Trimming at V came to 5 bases and at J to 0 bases, leaving 11 bases not matched to a gene. CDR3 size: 18 residues. Here the CDR3 DNA reads TGTGCCAGCAGCCACAGGGCACTAGCGGGGGTGTACCAAGAGACCCAGTACTTC. Translated: CASSHRALAGVYQETQYF.

The chain uses TRBV4-2 and TRBJ2-1; 7 bases map to TRBD1. Germline CDR1 is LGHNA and CDR2 is YNFKEQ. V trimming: 4 bases; J trimming: 7 bases; junction bases outside the gene matches: 7. This CDR3 contains 14 residues. CDR3: CASSPRDSVNEQFF. CDR3 sequence (DNA): TGTGCCAGCAGCCCCCGGGACAGCGTAAATGAGCAGTTCTTC.